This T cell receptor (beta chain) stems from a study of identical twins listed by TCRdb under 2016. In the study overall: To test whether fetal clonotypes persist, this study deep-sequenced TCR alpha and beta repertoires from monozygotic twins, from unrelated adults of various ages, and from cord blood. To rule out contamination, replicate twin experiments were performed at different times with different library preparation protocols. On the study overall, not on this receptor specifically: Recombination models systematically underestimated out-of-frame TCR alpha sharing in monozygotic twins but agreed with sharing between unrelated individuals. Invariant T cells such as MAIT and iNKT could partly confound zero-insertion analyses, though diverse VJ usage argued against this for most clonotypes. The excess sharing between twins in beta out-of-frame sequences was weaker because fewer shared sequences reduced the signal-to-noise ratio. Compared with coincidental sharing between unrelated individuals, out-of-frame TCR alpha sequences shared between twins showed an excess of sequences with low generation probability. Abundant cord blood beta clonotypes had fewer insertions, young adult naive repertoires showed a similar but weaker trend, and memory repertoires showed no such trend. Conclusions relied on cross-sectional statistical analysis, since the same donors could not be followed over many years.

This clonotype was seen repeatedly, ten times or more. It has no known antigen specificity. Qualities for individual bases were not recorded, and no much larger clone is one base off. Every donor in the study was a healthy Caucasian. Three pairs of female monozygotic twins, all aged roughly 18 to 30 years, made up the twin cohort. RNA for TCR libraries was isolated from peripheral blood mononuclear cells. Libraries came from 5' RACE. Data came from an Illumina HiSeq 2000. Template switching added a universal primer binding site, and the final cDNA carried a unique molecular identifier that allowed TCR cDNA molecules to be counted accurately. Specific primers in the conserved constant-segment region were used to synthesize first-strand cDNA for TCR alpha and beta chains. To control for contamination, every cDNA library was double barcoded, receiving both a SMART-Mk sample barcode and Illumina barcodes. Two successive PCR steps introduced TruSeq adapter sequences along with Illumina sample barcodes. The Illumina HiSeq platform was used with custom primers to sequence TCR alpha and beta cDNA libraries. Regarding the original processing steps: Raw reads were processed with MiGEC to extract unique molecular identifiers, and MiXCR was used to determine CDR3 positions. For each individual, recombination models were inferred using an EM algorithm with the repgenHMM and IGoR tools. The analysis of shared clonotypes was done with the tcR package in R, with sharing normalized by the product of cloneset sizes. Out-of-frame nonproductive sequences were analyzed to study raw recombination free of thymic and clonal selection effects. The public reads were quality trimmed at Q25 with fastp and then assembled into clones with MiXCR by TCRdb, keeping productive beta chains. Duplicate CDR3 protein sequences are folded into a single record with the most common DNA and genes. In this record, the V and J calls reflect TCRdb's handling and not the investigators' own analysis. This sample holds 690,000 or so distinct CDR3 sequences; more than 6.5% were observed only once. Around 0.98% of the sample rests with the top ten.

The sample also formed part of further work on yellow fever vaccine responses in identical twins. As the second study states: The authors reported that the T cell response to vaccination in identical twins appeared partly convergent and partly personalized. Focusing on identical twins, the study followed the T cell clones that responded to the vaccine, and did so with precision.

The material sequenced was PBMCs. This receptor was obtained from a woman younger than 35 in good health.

Here is the DNA: TGTGCCAGCAGCTTGGCACAAGCGAACACCGGGGAGCTGTTTTTT. This gives the protein CASSLAQANTGELFF. The V and J segments used are TRBV5-5 and TRBJ2-2; no D segment can be confidently identified. V is clipped by 0 bases and J by 0 bases, and the sequence between their germline boundaries is 6 bases long. The germline V gene (reference sequence) provides CDR1 SGHKS and CDR2 YYEKEE. Inclusive of the bounding cysteine and phenylalanine, the CDR3 is 15 residues long. The sequence is cut down to CDR3 DNA, 45 bases in frame from base 1.